Below, 19 T cell receptor beta chains from the same sample are listed, as sequenced in a study of CD8+CD57+ T cells in acquired aplastic anemia. Patients who underwent sequencing had shown CD8+CD57+ cell expansion by flow cytometry. Genomic DNA constituted the template upon which TCR beta VDJ and CDR3 profiling was performed. TCRdb fed the reads into MiXCR, producing one record per CDR3 protein. The table has about 190,000 distinct CDR3 sequences, roughly half seen once. Sample: sorted CD4+, CD8+, or CD8+CD57+ T cells (not recorded which) from PBMCs. The receptors derive from a human donor with aplastic anemia.

At least ten counts were recorded for this clonotype. J is TRBJ2-3 and V is TRBV20-1, with TRBD1 matching over 11 bases. Germline V gives CDR1 DFQATT, CDR2 SNEGSKA (reference sequence). After removal of 1 base from V and 4 bases from J, the junction contained 4 bases not matched to a gene. The CDR3 sequence is 15 residues long. In DNA form, the CDR3 reads TGCAGTGCTAGAGGGGGACAGGGGGGCCCAGATACGCAGTATTTT. This sequence encodes CSARGGQGGPDTQYF.

The chain uses TRBV6-2 or TRBV6-3 and TRBJ2-7, with D perhaps matching TRBD1 or TRBD2 (5 bases each). The DNA end favors TRBJ2-5, so the J call may be wrong. This CDR3 has 14 residues. Germline V gene sequence: CDR1 MNHEY, CDR2 SVGEGT. The CDR3 loop is CASSDDGGSETQYF. The CDR3 DNA is TGTGCCAGCAGTGACGATGGGGGTTCTGAGACCCAGTACTTC.

In its sample, this clonotype was seen a few times. This may stem from a read error, because a much larger clone lies one nucleotide away. The conserved phenylalanine or tryptophan is not found at the CDR3 terminus, so this likely reflects a read error. The V call is TRBV9, the J call TRBJ1-1, with TRBD1 matching over 8 bases. With 7 bases clipped from V and 5 bases from J, the junction kept 7 bases outside the gene matches. The germline CDR1 and CDR2 sequences are SGDLS and YYNGEE. This CDR3 is 13 amino acids long. CDR3 region: CASGQGSNTEAFS. In DNA form, the CDR3 reads TGTGCCAGCGGACAGGGTTCTAATACTGAAGCTTTCTCT.

The rearrangement links TRBV2 to TRBJ1-2; TRBD1 matches 10 bases. This CDR3 is 15 amino acids long. Trimming took 6 bases from V and 5 from J; bases not matched to a gene: 9. CDR1 and CDR2 (germline): SNHLY, FYNNEI. The CDR3 region has the DNA TGTGCCAGCAGCGCCGGGACAGGGGCTTTGTATGGCTACACCTTC. Its protein product is CASSAGTGALYGYTF.

The rearrangement uses TRBV11-2 and TRBJ1-6; D remains ambiguous. CDR1 and CDR2 from the germline V gene are SGHAT and FQNNGV. This CDR3 has 15 residues. V was trimmed by 0 bases and J by 6 bases, leaving 9 bases between them. CDR3: CASSLEGRANSPLHF. DNA of the CDR3: TGTGCCAGCAGCTTAGAGGGCAGAGCTAATTCACCCCTCCACTTT.

This clonotype has at least ten counts. The gene calls are TRBV19 and TRBJ1-1; TRBD1 aligns across 10 bases. V lost 5 bases and J lost 11; bases outside the gene matches: 17. This CDR3 has 16 amino acids. Germline-derived CDR1 and CDR2 are LNHDA and SQIVND (reference sequence). CDR3 protein: CASSPLRGDRGFAAFF. As DNA, the CDR3 is TGTGCCAGTAGTCCTCTCAGAGGGGACAGGGGCTTTGCTGCTTTCTTT.

For this clonotype: One base away lies a much larger clone, so this may be a sequencing read error. CDR3 sequence (DNA): TGTGCCAGCCGTGACGGGGTGAACAATCAGCCCCAGCATTTT. Its translation: CASRDGVNNQPQHF. This chain connects TRBV16 to TRBJ1-5; D ambiguous. Germline V CDR1 and CDR2: KGHSY, FQNENV. The CDR3 has 14 residues. The V gene lost 8 bases and the J gene lost 3 bases, with 14 bases spanning the gap.

As for this clonotype: One end of the junction does not line up with germline, which may come from a read error. The chain joins TRBV2 to TRBJ2-5; 8 bases are a match to TRBD2. From germline, CDR1 is SNHLY and CDR2 FYNNEI. This CDR3 has 15 residues. The CDR3 sequence: CAGSGGGGKMETQYF. As DNA, the CDR3 is TGTGCCGGCAGCGGGGGCGGAGGGAAGATGGAGACCCAGTACTTC.

The CDR3 reads CASRTYQGGPEAFF. CDR3 DNA: TGTGCCAGCAGGACTTATCAGGGAGGCCCTGAAGCTTTCTTT. The gene calls are TRBV2 and TRBJ1-1; tentatively, D is TRBD1 (5 bases). Trimming stripped 6 bases from V and 6 bases from J, with 17 bases between. The CDR3 contains 14 residues. Looked up from germline, CDR1 is SNHLY and CDR2 is FYNNEI.

This chain joins TRBV20-1 and TRBJ2-5; D call uncertain. The germline V gene has CDR1 DFQATT and CDR2 SNEGSKA (reference sequence). This CDR3 is built from 14 residues. The germline V and J ends were trimmed by 3 bases and 1 base, with 12 bases remaining between them. Here the CDR3 DNA reads TGCAGTGCTAGTCTCGAGACACCCCAAGAGACCCAGTACTTC. Protein product: CSASLETPQETQYF.

This clonotype was detected ten times or more. V and J are TRBV9 and TRBJ1-2, with D maybe TRBD1 (5 bases). CDR3 length: 15 residues. V gave up 0 bases and J gave up 4 bases, with 13 bases separating them. Germline lookup yields CDR1 SGDLS and CDR2 YYNGEE. The CDR3 nucleotides read TGTGCCAGCAGCGTAGCCGGGACCTCCATCTATGGCTACACCTTC. It translates to CASSVAGTSIYGYTF.

A word on this clonotype: Just one base apart from a much larger clone, this may be a read error. The rearrangement links TRBV5-1 to TRBJ2-1; 10 bases are a match to TRBD2. The CDR3 runs to 16 residues. Germline-derived CDR1 and CDR2 are SGHRS and YFSETQ. The DNA of the CDR3 is TGCGCCAGCAAACTAGCGGGACCGTACTCCTACAATGAGCAGCTCTTC. Translation gives CASKLAGPYSYNEQLF.

Notes on this clonotype: This may stem from a read error, because a much larger clone lies one nucleotide away. The CDR3 does not close with the conserved phenylalanine or tryptophan, likely indicating a read error. The rearrangement links TRBV5-1 to TRBJ1-1; TRBD1 matches 10 bases. This CDR3 contains 15 residues. Germline V gene sequence: CDR1 SGHRS, CDR2 YFSETQ. J was trimmed by 0 bases and V by 4 bases; bases with no gene match: 3. In DNA, the CDR3 is TGCGCCAGCAGCGGGGGACAGGGGATGAACACTGAAGCTTTCCTT. This translates into CASSGGQGMNTEAFL.

The rearrangement joins TRBV20-1 to TRBJ2-7; TRBD1 matches 10 bases. In germline, CDR1 is DFQATT, CDR2 SNEGSKA (reference sequence). CDR3 length: 14 amino acids. V was clipped by 6 bases and J by 3 bases; unmatched bases: 8. CDR3 loop: CSARRGTGVYEQYF. CDR3 nucleotides: TGCAGTGCCCGGAGGGGGACAGGGGTCTACGAGCAGTACTTC.

This clonotype was counted a single time. The chain is built from TRBV24-1 and TRBJ2-1; 10 nucleotides agree with TRBD1. There are 15 residues in the CDR3. CDR1 and CDR2 (germline): KGHDR, SFDVKD. Trimming took 1 base from V and 5 from J; bases not matched to a gene: 1. The DNA for the CDR3 is TGTGCCACCAGTGATTTCGGACAGGGGGACAATGAGCAGTTCTTC. This codes for CATSDFGQGDNEQFF.

This clonotype was detected ten times or more. This chain joins TRBV6-2 or TRBV6-3 and TRBJ2-3; D might be TRBD1 (5 bases). The V gene lost 1 base and the J gene lost 0 bases, with 8 bases spanning the gap. Germline CDR1 reads MNHEY; CDR2 reads SVGEGT. The CDR3 totals 15 residues. CDR3 residues: CASSYFGQSTDTQYF. The CDR3, as DNA: TGTGCCAGCAGTTACTTCGGACAAAGCACAGATACGCAGTATTTT.

This chain joins TRBV20-1 and TRBJ2-7; D is unclear. V shed 5 bases and J shed 0 bases, with 11 bases lying between them. The CDR3 has 13 amino acids. Germline assignment: CDR1 DFQATT and CDR2 SNEGSKA (reference sequence). DNA for the CDR3: TGCAGTGCTCACCTTAGAGACTCCTACGAGCAGTACTTC. It specifies CSAHLRDSYEQYF.

The table lists this clonotype with many counts. This chain connects TRBV6-4 to TRBJ2-5; 13 bases align to TRBD2. V shed 4 bases and J 5 bases; nucleotides not matched to a gene: 1. The CDR3 is made up of 14 amino acids. CDR1 MRHNA and CDR2 SNTAGT come from the germline V gene. DNA for the CDR3: TGTGCCAGCAGTGCGACTAGCGGGGGGGAGACCCAGTACTTC. Translated: CASSATSGGETQYF.

The V and J genes are TRBV11-2 and TRBJ2-3; 9 nucleotides match TRBD2. This CDR3 is built from 16 residues. The V gene's germline CDR1 is SGHAT and CDR2 FQNNGV. With V trimmed by 4 bases and J by 4 bases, 9 bases remained unmatched. The DNA of the CDR3 is TGTGCCAGCAGCTCCTTAGCGGGAGTCAGAGCAGATACGCAGTATTTT. This gives the protein CASSSLAGVRADTQYF.